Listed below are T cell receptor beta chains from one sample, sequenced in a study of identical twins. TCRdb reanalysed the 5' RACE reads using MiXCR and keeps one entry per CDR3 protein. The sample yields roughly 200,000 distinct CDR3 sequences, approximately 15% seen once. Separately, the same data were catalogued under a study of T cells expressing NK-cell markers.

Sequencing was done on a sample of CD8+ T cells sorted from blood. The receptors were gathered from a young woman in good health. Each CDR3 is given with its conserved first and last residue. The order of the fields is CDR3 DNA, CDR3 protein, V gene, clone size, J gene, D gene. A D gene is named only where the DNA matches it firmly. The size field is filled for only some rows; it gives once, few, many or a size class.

TGTGCCTACAGCGATAAGGAGAGGGTGAATGAGCAGTTCTTC | CAYSDKERVNEQFF | TRBV2 | . | TRBJ2-1 | .
TGTGCCAGCAGTTATGGCGCCACACCCTACGAGCAGTACTTC | CASSYGATPYEQYF | TRBV12-3/TRBV12-4 | few | TRBJ2-7 | .
TGTGCCAGCAGCTTCGGGCAGGGCCACTACGAGCAGTACTTC | CASSFGQGHYEQYF | TRBV7-6 | . | TRBJ2-7 | .
TGTGCCAGCTCAGTTGTGAGAAGTTCGCACGCTAGCACAGATACGCAGTATTTT | CASSVVRSSHASTDTQYF | TRBV18 | . | TRBJ2-3 | .
TGTGCCAGCAACAAGAACACTGAAGCTTTCTTT | CASNKNTEAFF | TRBV6-6 | few | TRBJ1-1 | .
TGCGCCAGCAGCTTGGGGACAGGGATGAACACTGAAGCTTTCTTT | CASSLGTGMNTEAFF | TRBV5-1 | many | TRBJ1-1 | TRBD1
TGTGCCAGCAGCTTGGACGGGCTCGAGCAGTACTTC | CASSLDGLEQYF | TRBV5-6 | . | TRBJ2-7 | .
TGTGCCAGCAGCCCTCCGAGGACTAGCGGGAGGGCCTTCTACGAGCAGTACTTC | CASSPPRTSGRAFYEQYF | TRBV5-6 | once | TRBJ2-7 | TRBD2
TGTGCCAGCAGTGGGAGTTGGACAGGGGACAATGAGCAGTTCTTC | CASSGSWTGDNEQFF | TRBV2 | few | TRBJ2-1 | TRBD1
TGTGCCAGCAGTCCGCCGGCGGCGGGGGAGACCGGGGAGCTGTTTTTT | CASSPPAAGETGELFF | TRBV12-3/TRBV12-4 | few | TRBJ2-2 | TRBD2
TGTGCCAGCACCCCGGGAAGCGGGGGGTTCCAAGAGACCCAGTACTTC | CASTPGSGGFQETQYF | TRBV4-2 | many | TRBJ2-5 | TRBD2
TGTGCCAGCAGCTTAGGTCAGGGCGATACCTACGAGCAGTACTTC | CASSLGQGDTYEQYF | TRBV7-9 | . | TRBJ2-7 | .
TGTGCCAGCAGTGAAGGAGGCGGTGCCTCCTACAATGAGCAGTTCTTC | CASSEGGGASYNEQFF | TRBV7-9 | . | TRBJ2-1 | .
TGTGCCAGCAGCTTAATAGGGGAAAATTCACCCCTCCACTTT | CASSLIGENSPLHF | TRBV7-3 | few | TRBJ1-6 | .
TGTGCCAGCAGCTCTCCACTGGGCCCGGGAAACGACGAGCTGTACTTC | CASSSPLGPGNDELYF | TRBV11-1 | . | TRBJ2-7 | .
TGTGCCAGCACACTGGACGCGGGCTATGAGCAGTTCTTC | CASTLDAGYEQFF | TRBV12-3/TRBV12-4 | . | TRBJ2-1 | .
TGTGCCAGCAGCTTAGGTCGGGCAGGGGGATACAATGAGCAGTTCTTC | CASSLGRAGGYNEQFF | TRBV5-6 | . | TRBJ2-1 | TRBD1
TGTGCCAGCAGCCCCGGGGAGGGGGCCGGGAACACTGAAGCTTTCTTT | CASSPGEGAGNTEAFF | TRBV7-9 | few | TRBJ1-1 | TRBD1
TGTGCCAGCAGCCAAGGGACCCTCAATCAAGAGACCCAGTACTTC | CASSQGTLNQETQYF | TRBV14 | . | TRBJ2-5 | .
TGTGCCAGCGCAGGGGTTGGGGCCAACGTCCTGACTTTC | CASAGVGANVLTF | TRBV9 | . | TRBJ2-6 | .
TGTGCCAGCTCACCAGCACACCGAGAGACCCAGTACTTC | CASSPAHRETQYF | TRBV18 | many | TRBJ2-5 | .
TGTGCCAGCAGCTTACAGGGGGCTATGAACACTGAAGCTTTCTTT | CASSLQGAMNTEAFF | TRBV7-6 | . | TRBJ1-1 | TRBD1
TGTGCCAGCAGCCCTCCGAGGGTCGGGGAGACCCAGTACTTC | CASSPPRVGETQYF | TRBV7-9 | few | TRBJ2-5 | .
TGTGCCAGCAGCTTGGGACATCGGAGGGACGGGGAGCTGTTTTTT | CASSLGHRRDGELFF | TRBV9 | few | TRBJ2-2 | .
TGCAGCGTTGTAGCGGGACCGTACTACGAGCAGTACTTC | CSVVAGPYYEQYF | TRBV29-1 | few | TRBJ2-7 | TRBD2
TGCGCCAGCAGCATCTCGGTATGGCGGGAGGCTCCCGAGCAGTACTTC | CASSISVWREAPEQYF | TRBV5-1 | few | TRBJ2-7 | TRBD2
TGTGCCAGCAGTCGTGTTCAGGTTAACAATGAGCAGTTCTTC | CASSRVQVNNEQFF | TRBV28 | few | TRBJ2-1 | .
TGTGCCAGCAGCCCGGTGGGGGTGAACGAGCAGTACTTC | CASSPVGVNEQYF | TRBV5-6 | few | TRBJ2-7 | .
TGTGCCAGCGGTACGACTAGCGGGAGACCCGGGGAGCTGTTTTTT | CASGTTSGRPGELFF | TRBV6-1 | few | TRBJ2-2 | TRBD2
TGCGCCAGCAGCCAAGATTACTACGAGCAGTACTTC | CASSQDYYEQYF | TRBV4-3 | . | TRBJ2-7 | .
TGCGCCAGCAGCTTTCGACTGGGCTGGAGCTCCTACGAGCAGTACTTC | CASSFRLGWSSYEQYF | TRBV5-1 | many | TRBJ2-7 | .
TGTGCCAGCAGCTTCGCCGAACAGGGTAGCGACGAGCAGTACTTC | CASSFAEQGSDEQYF | TRBV7-9 | many | TRBJ2-7 | .
TGTGCCAGCTCACCTTCAGGGGGCGATTACAATGAGCAGTTCTTC | CASSPSGGDYNEQFF | TRBV18 | . | TRBJ2-1 | TRBD1
TGCAGCGTGGGACCTTCGACTAGCGGAGACTACGAGCAGTACTTC | CSVGPSTSGDYEQYF | TRBV29-1 | . | TRBJ2-7 | TRBD2
TGTGCCAGCAGCCAAGGCCCGAACATTCAGTACTTC | CASSQGPNIQYF | TRBV7-9 | few | TRBJ2-4 | .
TGTGCCAGCAGTTTGGGGACTATCAACACTGAAGCTTTCTTT | CASSLGTINTEAFF | TRBV12-3/TRBV12-4 | . | TRBJ1-1 | .
TGTGCCAGCAGTTACAGCGGCGGGAGAGGCAATGAGCAGTTCTTC | CASSYSGGRGNEQFF | TRBV6-5 | few | TRBJ2-1 | TRBD2
TGTGCCAGCTCCGCCGGGACTAGCGGCCACGAGCAGTACTTC | CASSAGTSGHEQYF | TRBV25-1 | . | TRBJ2-7 | TRBD2
TGTGCCAGCAGGGATCTAGCGGGGGGGACCTACAATGAGCAGTTCTTC | CASRDLAGGTYNEQFF | TRBV4-2 | . | TRBJ2-1 | TRBD2
TGTGCCAGCAGCTTAGAGCGGGCGACATCCTACGAGCAGTACTTC | CASSLERATSYEQYF | TRBV5-5 | few | TRBJ2-7 | .
TGTGCCAGCAGCCATCTAGCGGGCCGCACAGATACGCAGTATTTT | CASSHLAGRTDTQYF | TRBV7-3 | . | TRBJ2-3 | TRBD2
TGTGCCAGCGGGAGCCAATATGAGCAGTTCTTC | CASGSQYEQFF | TRBV7-9 | few | TRBJ2-1 | .
TGTGCCAGCAGAGAAAGGCTAGCGGGAGTACGGGACAATGAGCAGTTCTTC | CASRERLAGVRDNEQFF | TRBV12-3/TRBV12-4 | few | TRBJ2-1 | TRBD2
TGCAGTGCTAGAGTAGGGGAGTCCTACGAGCAGTACTTC | CSARVGESYEQYF | TRBV20-1 | few | TRBJ2-7 | .
TGCGCCAGCAGCTTGTACGCAGGCAGCTCCTACGAGCAGTACTTC | CASSLYAGSSYEQYF | TRBV5-1 | . | TRBJ2-7 | .
TGTGCCAGCAGGGCCAACAATGAGCAGTTCTTC | CASRANNEQFF | TRBV27 | few | TRBJ2-1 | .
TGTGCCAGCAGTCTGCGGGGCAATCAGCCCCAGCATTTT | CASSLRGNQPQHF | TRBV27 | many | TRBJ1-5 | .
TGTGCCAGCAGTCTGTCCCGGCCCTCCGATGGCTACACCTTC | CASSLSRPSDGYTF | TRBV27 | . | TRBJ1-2 | .
TGTGCCAGCAGTGCTAGCGGGAAGTCCTACAATGAGCAGTTCTTC | CASSASGKSYNEQFF | TRBV12-3/TRBV12-4 | few | TRBJ2-1 | TRBD2
TGCGCCAGCAGTGAGGCTAGCGGGGGGGCCGGTGAGCAGTTCTTC | CASSEASGGAGEQFF | TRBV10-2 | . | TRBJ2-1 | TRBD2
TGTGCCAGCAGTTTAATTCAGGGAATAGGTTACAATGAGCAGTTCTTC | CASSLIQGIGYNEQFF | TRBV27 | few | TRBJ2-1 | .